This T cell receptor beta chain came from a study of T cell responses to AZD1222 COVID-19 vaccine. TCRdb's table, derived via immunoSEQ multiplex PCR, lists solely in-frame clones and lacks some. The table includes approximately 70,000 clones, around 82% detected once. The CDR3 covers 15 residues. With 4 bases removed from V and 0 bases from J, the gap between germline ends came to 11 bases. Germline values: CDR1 LGHDT, CDR2 YNNKEL (reference sequence). Study conclusions and caveats: Within unmutated variant regions lay the reported targets of nearly half of spike-specific TCRs. Spike-specific TCR breadth and depth went up after people got two AZD1222 doses.

This clone was observed once. Its antigen remains unidentified. This clonotype originated in an adult in good health. The chain joins TRBV3-1 (or the pseudogene TRBV3-2) to TRBJ2-3; no reliable D call. The sample consisted of peripheral blood, taken on day 0 of AZD1222 vaccination. The CDR3 DNA is TGTGCCAGCAGCCCCGGATTGCATAGCACAGATACGCAGTATTTT. It codes for CASSPGLHSTDTQYF.